This T cell receptor beta chain comes out of a study of control samples from healthy donors and cancer patients (dated by TCRdb to the early 2020s). Relative to germline, V is 0 bases shorter and J is 4 bases shorter, with 27 bases between their ends. CDR1 is given as MNHEY and CDR2 as SVGEGT, both from the germline V gene. The CDR3 goes from the cysteine to the phenylalanine over 20 residues. Of the read, only the CDR3 DNA is kept; its 60 bases are in frame from base 1. For this clone: Its cognate antigen has yet to be identified. No clone much larger than this one lies a single base away; base qualities are absent.

Libraries were constructed by the immunoSEQ multiplex PCR assay. Imported from immuneACCESS, the table was reduced by TCRdb to in-frame sequences with V and J called. These copies leave out some clones; in studies compared against another copy, an unresolved V gene accounts for under half, and the cause of the remainder is not known. For this sample there are roughly 150,000 clones; 92% appear just once. The top ten clones comprise roughly 0.64% of the sample. What was sequenced was blood. This receptor was obtained from a woman in her thirties in good health. The chain couples TRBV6-2 or TRBV6-3 to TRBJ1-2; there is no confident call for the D gene. The CDR3 amino acid sequence is: CASSYSRAKSDDHPPYGYTF. The DNA sequence follows: TGTGCCAGCAGTTACTCGAGGGCGAAGAGTGACGACCATCCCCCCTATGGCTACACCTTC.